This TCR beta chain stems from a study of T cells in Graves' hyperthyroidism and ophthalmopathy. In the case of this clonotype: The antigen is undetermined.

The CDR3 regions of TCR beta were amplified from RNA transcripts. The HTBI primer set served for first-round RT-PCR of the TCR CDR3. Each CDR3 protein is one row after TCRdb ran MiXCR on the multiplex PCR reads. The profile shows about 560,000 distinct CDR3 sequences, around 15% of them singletons. Germline V lookup: CDR1 SGHTA, CDR2 FQGNSA. The CDR3 is made up of 15 amino acids. V trimming: 5 bases; J trimming: 8 bases; junction bases outside the gene matches: 9. Whole-study findings and limits: Most clonotypes expanded in the thyroid (above 0.001) were also present in blood. A model using 13 V-J features told ophthalmopathy apart from stable hyperthyroidism.

Recently diagnosed hyperthyroidism of less than 2 months' duration affected patients aged 18 to 65. Material for sequencing was blood. The rearrangement joins TRBV7-2 to TRBJ1-4; 9 bases match TRBD1. The sequence was collected from a woman under 30 with Graves' hyperthyroidism. The CDR3 DNA is TGTGCCAGCAGCCAACCGACAGGGGGAGAAGAAAAACTGTTTTTT. This sequence encodes CASSQPTGGEEKLFF.